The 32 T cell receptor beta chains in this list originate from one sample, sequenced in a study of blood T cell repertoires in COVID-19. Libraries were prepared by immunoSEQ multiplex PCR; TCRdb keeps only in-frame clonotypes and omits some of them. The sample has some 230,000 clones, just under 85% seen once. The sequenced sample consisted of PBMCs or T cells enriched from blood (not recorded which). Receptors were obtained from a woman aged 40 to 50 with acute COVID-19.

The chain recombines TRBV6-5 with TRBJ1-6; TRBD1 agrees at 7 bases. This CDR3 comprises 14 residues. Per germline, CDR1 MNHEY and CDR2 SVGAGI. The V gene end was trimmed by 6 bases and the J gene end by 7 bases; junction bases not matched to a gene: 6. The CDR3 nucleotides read TGTGCCAGCAGCTTACAGGGGTTGAATTCACCCCTCCACTTT. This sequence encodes CASSLQGLNSPLHF.

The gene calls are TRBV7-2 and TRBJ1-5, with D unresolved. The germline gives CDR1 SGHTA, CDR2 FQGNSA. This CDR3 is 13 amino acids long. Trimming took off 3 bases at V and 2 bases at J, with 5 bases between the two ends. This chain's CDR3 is CASSFTRNQPQHF. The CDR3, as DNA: TGTGCCAGCAGCTTCACTCGCAATCAGCCCCAGCATTTT.

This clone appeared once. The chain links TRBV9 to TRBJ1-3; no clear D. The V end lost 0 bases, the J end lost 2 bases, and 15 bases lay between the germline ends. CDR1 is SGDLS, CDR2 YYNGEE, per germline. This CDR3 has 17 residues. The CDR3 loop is CASSVGGGGGTGNTIYF. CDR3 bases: TGTGCCAGCAGCGTAGGCGGCGGTGGAGGCACTGGAAACACCATATATTTT.

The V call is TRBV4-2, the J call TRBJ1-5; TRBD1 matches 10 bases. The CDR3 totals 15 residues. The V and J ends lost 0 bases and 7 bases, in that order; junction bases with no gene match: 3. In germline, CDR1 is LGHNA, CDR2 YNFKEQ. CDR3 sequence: CASSQDGTGAQPQHF. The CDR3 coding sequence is TGTGCCAGCAGCCAAGACGGGACAGGGGCACAGCCCCAGCATTTT.

CDR3 sequence reads: CASSRTSGGARDEQFF. The DNA of the CDR3 is TGTGCCAGCAGCCGGACTAGCGGGGGGGCCAGGGATGAGCAGTTCTTC. The rearrangement uses TRBV7-9 and TRBJ2-1; 15 nucleotides align to TRBD2. This CDR3 has 16 amino acids. V trimming: 5 bases; J trimming: 8 bases; junction bases outside the gene matches: 7. Germline V gene lookup returns CDR1 SEHNR and CDR2 FQNEAQ (reference sequence).

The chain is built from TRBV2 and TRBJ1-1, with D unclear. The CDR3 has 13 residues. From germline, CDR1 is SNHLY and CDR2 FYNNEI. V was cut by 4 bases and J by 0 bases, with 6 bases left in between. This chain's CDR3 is CASSVEMNTEAFF. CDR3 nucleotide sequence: TGTGCCAGCAGTGTAGAGATGAACACTGAAGCTTTCTTT. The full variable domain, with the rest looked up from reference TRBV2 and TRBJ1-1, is EPEVTQTPSHQVTQMGQEVILRCVPISNHLYFYWYRQILGQKVEFLVSFYNNEISEKSEIFDDQFSVERPDGSNFTLKIRSTKLEDSAMYFCASSVEMNTEAFFGQGTRLTVV.

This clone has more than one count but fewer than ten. The CDR3 here is CASWAGDHYGYTF. The CDR3 nucleotides are TGTGCCAGTTGGGCAGGCGACCACTATGGCTACACCTTC. This sequence joins TRBV19 and TRBJ1-2; unclear D gene. Trimming took 8 bases from V and 3 from J, leaving 13 bases between them. Germline CDR1 reads LNHDA; CDR2 reads SQIVND (reference sequence). This CDR3 is built from 13 residues.

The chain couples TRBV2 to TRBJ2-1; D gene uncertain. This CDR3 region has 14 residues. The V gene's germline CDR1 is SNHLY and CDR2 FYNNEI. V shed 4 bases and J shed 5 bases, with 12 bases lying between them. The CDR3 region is CASSGSPPNNEQFF. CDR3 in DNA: TGTGCCAGCAGTGGGTCCCCGCCTAACAATGAGCAGTTCTTC.

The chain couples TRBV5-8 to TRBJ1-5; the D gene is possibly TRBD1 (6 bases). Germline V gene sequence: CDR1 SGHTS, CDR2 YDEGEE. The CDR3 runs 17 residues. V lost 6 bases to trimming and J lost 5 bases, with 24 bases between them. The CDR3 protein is CASTVERGGAAYQPQHF. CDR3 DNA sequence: TGTGCCAGCACCGTTGAGAGGGGGGGGGCGGCCTATCAGCCCCAGCATTTT.

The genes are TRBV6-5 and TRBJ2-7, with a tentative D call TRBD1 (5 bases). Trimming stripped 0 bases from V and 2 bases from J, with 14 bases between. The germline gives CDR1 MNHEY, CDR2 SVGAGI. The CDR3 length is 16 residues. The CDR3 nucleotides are TGTGCCAGCAGTTACTCGAAACAGGCATCCCCCTACGAGCAGTACTTC. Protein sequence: CASSYSKQASPYEQYF.

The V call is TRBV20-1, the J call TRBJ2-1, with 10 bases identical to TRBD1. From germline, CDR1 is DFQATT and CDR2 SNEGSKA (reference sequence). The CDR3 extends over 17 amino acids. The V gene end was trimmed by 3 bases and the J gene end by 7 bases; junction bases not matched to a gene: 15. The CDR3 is CSASLLWKGTGVNEQFF. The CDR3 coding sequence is TGCAGTGCTAGTCTACTATGGAAGGGGACAGGGGTGAATGAGCAGTTCTTC.

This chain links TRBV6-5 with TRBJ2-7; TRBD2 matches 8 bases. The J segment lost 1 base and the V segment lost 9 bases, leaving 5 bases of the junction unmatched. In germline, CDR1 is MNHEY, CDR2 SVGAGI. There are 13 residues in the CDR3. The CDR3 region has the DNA TGTGCCAGTGTTGCGGGAGGTTCCTACGAGCAGTACTTC. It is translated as CASVAGGSYEQYF.

CDR3 DNA: TGCGCCAGCAGCTTGGAAGGAGCGGGAGAAATAGATACGCAGTATTTT. As protein: CASSLEGAGEIDTQYF. V and J are TRBV5-1 and TRBJ2-3; 8 bases are shared with TRBD2. The length of the CDR3 is 16 residues. Germline V gene data show CDR1 as SGHRS and CDR2 as YFSETQ. V shed 0 bases, J shed 5 bases, and the junction held 8 bases outside the gene matches.

CDR3 nucleotides: TGTGCCACCAGCGCGGCGGGCAGTCCCTACGAGCAGTACTTC. Translated, it gives CATSAAGSPYEQYF. V usage is TRBV24-1 and J usage is TRBJ2-7; the D gene is possibly TRBD2 (5 bases). V was trimmed by 7 bases and J by 2 bases, leaving 14 bases between them. The CDR3 sequence is 14 residues long. Germline V gene sequence: CDR1 KGHDR, CDR2 SFDVKD.

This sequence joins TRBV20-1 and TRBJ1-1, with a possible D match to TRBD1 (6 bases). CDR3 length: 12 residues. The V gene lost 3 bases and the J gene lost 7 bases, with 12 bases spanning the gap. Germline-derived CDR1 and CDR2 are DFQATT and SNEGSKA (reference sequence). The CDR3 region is CSASKQGLEAFF. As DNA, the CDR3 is TGCAGTGCTAGTAAGCAGGGGCTTGAAGCTTTCTTT.

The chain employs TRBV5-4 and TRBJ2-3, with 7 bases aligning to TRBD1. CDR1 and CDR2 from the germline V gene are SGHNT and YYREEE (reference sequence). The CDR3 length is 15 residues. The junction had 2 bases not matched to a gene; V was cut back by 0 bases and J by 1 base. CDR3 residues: CASSLVGGGTDTQYF. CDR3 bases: TGTGCCAGCAGCTTGGTAGGGGGCGGCACAGATACGCAGTATTTT. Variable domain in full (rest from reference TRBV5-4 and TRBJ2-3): ETGVTQSPTHLIKTRGQQVTLRCSSQSGHNTVSWYQQALGQGPQFIFQYYREEENGRGNFPPRFSGLQFPNYSSELNVNALELDDSALYLCASSLVGGGTDTQYFGPGTRLTVL.

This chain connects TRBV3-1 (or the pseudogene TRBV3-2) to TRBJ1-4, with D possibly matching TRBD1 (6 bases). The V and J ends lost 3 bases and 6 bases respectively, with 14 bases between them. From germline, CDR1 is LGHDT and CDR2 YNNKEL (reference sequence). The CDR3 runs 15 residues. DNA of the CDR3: TGTGCCAGCAGCCAGGGGTCAGGGGACCATGAAAAACTGTTTTTT. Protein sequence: CASSQGSGDHEKLFF.

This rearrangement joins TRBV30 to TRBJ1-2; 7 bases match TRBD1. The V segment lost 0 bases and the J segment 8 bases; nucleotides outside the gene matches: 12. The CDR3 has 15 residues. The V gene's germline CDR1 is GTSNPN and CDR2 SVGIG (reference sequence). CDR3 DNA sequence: TGTGCCTGGAGTGTCCTCCCAACAGGGGAGGAAGGCTACACCTTC. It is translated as CAWSVLPTGEEGYTF.

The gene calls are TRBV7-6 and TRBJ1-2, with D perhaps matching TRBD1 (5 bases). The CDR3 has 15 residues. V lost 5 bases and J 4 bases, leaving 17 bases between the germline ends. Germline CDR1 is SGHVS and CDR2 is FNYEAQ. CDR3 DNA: TGTGCCAGCAGCCGTGTTGTCGGGGGACTCTATGGCTACACCTTC. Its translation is CASSRVVGGLYGYTF. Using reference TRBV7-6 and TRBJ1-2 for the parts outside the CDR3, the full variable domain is GAGVSQSPRYKVTKRGQDVALRCDPISGHVSLYWYRQALGQGPEFLTYFNYEAQQDKSGLPNDRFSAERPEGSISTLTIQRTEQRDSAMYRCASSRVVGGLYGYTFGSGTRLTVV.

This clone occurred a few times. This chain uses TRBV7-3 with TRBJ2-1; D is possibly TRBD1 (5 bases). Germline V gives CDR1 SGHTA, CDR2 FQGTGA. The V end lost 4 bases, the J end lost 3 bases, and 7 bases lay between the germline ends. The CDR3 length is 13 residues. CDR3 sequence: CASSSQGYNEQFF. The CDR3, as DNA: TGTGCCAGCAGCTCCCAGGGCTACAATGAGCAGTTCTTC. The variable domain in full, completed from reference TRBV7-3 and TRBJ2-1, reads GAGVSQTPSNKVTEKGKYVELRCDPISGHTALYWYRQSLGQGPEFLIYFQGTGAADDSGLPNDRFFAVRPEGSVSTLKIQRTERGDSAVYLCASSSQGYNEQFFGPGTRLTVL.

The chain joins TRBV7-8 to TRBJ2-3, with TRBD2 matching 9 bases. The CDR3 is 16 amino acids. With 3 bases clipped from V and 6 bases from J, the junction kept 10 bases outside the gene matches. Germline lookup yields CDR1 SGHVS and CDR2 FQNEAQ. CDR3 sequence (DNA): TGTGCCAGCAGCTTGGTTGCTAGCGGGGCCCCGGATACGCAGTATTTT. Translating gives CASSLVASGAPDTQYF.

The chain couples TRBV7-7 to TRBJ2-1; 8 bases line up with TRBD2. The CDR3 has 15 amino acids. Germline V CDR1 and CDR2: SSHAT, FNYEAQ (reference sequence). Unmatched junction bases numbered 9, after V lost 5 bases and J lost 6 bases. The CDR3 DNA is TGTGCCAGCAGCGAGAGCGGGAGAGGGTCCAATGAGCAGTTCTTC. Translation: CASSESGRGSNEQFF.

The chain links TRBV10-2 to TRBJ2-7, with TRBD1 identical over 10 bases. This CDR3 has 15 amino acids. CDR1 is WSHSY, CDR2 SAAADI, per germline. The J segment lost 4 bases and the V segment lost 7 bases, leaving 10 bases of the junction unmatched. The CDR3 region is CASTKTGTGVYEQYF. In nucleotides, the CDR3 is TGCGCCAGCACGAAAACCGGGACAGGGGTTTACGAGCAGTACTTC.

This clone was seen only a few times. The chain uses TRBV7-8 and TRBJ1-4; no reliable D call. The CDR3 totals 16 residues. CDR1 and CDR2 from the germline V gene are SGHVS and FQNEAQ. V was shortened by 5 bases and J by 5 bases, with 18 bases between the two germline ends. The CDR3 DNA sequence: TGTGCCAGCAGCGGGGATAGGGCGGAGGGAAATGAAAAACTGTTTTTT. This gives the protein CASSGDRAEGNEKLFF.

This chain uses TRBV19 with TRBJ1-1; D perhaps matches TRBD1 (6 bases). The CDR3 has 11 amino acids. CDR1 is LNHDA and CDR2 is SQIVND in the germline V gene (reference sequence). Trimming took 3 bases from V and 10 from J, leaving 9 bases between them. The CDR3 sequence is CASSIKTGAFF. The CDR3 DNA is TGTGCCAGTAGTATCAAGACAGGAGCTTTCTTT. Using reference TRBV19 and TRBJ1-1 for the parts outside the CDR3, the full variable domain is DGGITQSPKYLFRKEGQNVTLSCEQNLNHDAMYWYRQDPGQGLRLIYYSQIVNDFQKGDIAEGYSVSREKKESFPLTVTSAQKNPTAFYLCASSIKTGAFFGQGTRLTVV.

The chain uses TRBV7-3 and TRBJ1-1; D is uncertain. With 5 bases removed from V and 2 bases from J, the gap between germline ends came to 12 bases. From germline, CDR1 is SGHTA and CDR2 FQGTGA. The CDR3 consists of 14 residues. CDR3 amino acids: CASSLDGGNTEAFF. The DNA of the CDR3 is TGTGCCAGCAGCCTGGACGGAGGAAACACTGAAGCTTTCTTT.

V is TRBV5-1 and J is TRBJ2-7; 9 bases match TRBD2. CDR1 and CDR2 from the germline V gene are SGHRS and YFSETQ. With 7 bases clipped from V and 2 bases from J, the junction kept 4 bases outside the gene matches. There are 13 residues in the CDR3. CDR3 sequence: CASRLAEPYEQYF. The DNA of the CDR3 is TGCGCCAGCCGACTAGCGGAACCCTACGAGCAGTACTTC.

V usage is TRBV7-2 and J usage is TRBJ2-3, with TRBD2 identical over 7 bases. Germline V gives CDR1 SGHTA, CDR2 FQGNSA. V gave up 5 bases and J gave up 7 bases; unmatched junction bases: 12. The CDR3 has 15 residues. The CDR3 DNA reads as TGTGCCAGCAGCCCACGCCGCCCGGGGGGTAATACGCAGTATTTT. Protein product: CASSPRRPGGNTQYF.

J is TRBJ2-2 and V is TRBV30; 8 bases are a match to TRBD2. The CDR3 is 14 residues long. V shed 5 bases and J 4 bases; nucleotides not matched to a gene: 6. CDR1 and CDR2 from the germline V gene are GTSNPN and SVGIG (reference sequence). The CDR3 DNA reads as TGTGCCTGGGGGGGACTAGTGGGCACCGGGGAGCTGTTTTTT. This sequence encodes CAWGGLVGTGELFF.

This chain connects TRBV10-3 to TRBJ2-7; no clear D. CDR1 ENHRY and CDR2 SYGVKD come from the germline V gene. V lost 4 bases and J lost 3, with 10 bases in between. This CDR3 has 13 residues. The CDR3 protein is CAISGESNYEQYF. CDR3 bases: TGTGCCATCAGTGGAGAGAGTAACTACGAGCAGTACTTC.

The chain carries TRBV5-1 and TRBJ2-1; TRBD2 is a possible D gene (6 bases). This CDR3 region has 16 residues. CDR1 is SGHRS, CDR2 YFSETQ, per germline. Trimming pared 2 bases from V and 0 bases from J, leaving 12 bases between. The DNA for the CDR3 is TGCGCCAGCAGCTTAGACTCGACTAGCTCCTACAATGAGCAGTTCTTC. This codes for CASSLDSTSSYNEQFF.

The chain's CDR3 is CASSYSIVRGRSGNQPQHF. As DNA, the CDR3 is TGTGCCAGCAGTTACTCGATAGTCAGGGGGAGGTCAGGCAATCAGCCCCAGCATTTT. V gene TRBV6-2 or TRBV6-3 combines with J gene TRBJ1-5; 7 nucleotides line up with TRBD1. V shed 0 bases and J 2 bases; nucleotides not matched to a gene: 13. The CDR3 is 19 residues long. Germline V gene lookup returns CDR1 MNHEY and CDR2 SVGEGT.